Included here is one T cell receptor beta chain sequence, with context. The table came from immunoSEQ multiplex PCR; TCRdb's copy has only in-frame clones and leaves some out. The sample shows under 85,000 clones, 70% to 85% of them seen only once. The record originates from a study of neoadjuvant anti-PD-1 for oral cavity cancer. Study-wide background: Patients without progression got a fourth dose around day 43.

The CDR3 spans 17 residues. J was trimmed by 0 bases and V by 1 base; bases with no gene match: 5. The V gene's germline CDR1 is SGHNT and CDR2 YYREEE (reference sequence). The chain employs TRBV5-4 and TRBJ2-2; 8 bases are shared with TRBD2. The specimen comprised PBMCs, sampled before nivolumab (anti-PD-1) treatment. The TCR was taken from a person aged 40 to 85 with oral cavity squamous cell carcinoma. CDR3 region: CASSLIAGTTNTGELFF. CDR3 nucleotides: TGTGCCAGCAGCTTGATAGCGGGGACAACGAACACCGGGGAGCTGTTTTTT. Looking up the rest from reference TRBV5-4 and TRBJ2-2 gives the full variable domain: ETGVTQSPTHLIKTRGQQVTLRCSSQSGHNTVSWYQQALGQGPQFIFQYYREEENGRGNFPPRFSGLQFPNYSSELNVNALELDDSALYLCASSLIAGTTNTGELFFGEGSRLTVL.